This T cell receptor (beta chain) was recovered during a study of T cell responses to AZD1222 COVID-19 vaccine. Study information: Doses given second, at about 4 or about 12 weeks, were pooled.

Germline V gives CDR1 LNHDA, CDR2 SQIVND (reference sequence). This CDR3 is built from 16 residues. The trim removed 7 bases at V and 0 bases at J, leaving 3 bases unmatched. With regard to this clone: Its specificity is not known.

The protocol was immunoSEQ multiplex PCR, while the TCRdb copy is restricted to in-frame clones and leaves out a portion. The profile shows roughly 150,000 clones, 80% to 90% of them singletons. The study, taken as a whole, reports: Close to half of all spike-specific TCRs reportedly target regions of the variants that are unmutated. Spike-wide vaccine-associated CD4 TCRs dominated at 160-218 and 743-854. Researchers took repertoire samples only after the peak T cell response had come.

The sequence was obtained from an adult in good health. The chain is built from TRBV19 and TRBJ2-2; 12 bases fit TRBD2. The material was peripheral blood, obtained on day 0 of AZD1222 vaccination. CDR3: CASKTSGGSNTGELFF. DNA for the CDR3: TGTGCCAGTAAAACTAGCGGGGGGTCGAACACCGGGGAGCTGTTTTTT.